This T cell receptor (beta chain) appears in the sequencing data of a study of blood T cell repertoires in COVID-19 (TCRdb year 2020). Concerning the study at large: Samples from collaborators originated in the United States, Italy and Spain and spanned both the acute and convalescent phases of COVID-19. The material from the prospective study consisted of cDNA or gDNA derived from T cells, B-cell-depleted T cells, or PBMCs. Subjects who had been exposed to COVID-19, were actively infected with it, or had recovered from it provided the deeply sampled blood TCRbeta repertoires that made up the dataset. A freely available public database, intended as a resource for researchers studying the immune response to SARS-CoV-2, is where the repertoires were released. The samples were drawn from the first 160 participants of the ongoing ImmuneRACE study and from over 950 subjects provided by 6 global collaborators. Nearly every sample came with metadata listing a de-identified subject ID, COVID-19 status, age in years and sex. HLA class I and class II types, where available, came from metadata supplied by the sample provider rather than from assay-based typing. The research as a whole found: The quantity of clinical and demographic metadata differed by source and by participant and was supplied without curation.

Collaborating institutions collected whole blood in K2EDTA tubes following their own protocols. For TCRbeta analysis, collaborator samples were shipped as frozen whole blood, as isolated PBMCs, or as DNA extracted from either sample type. V is pared back by 4 bases and J by 3 bases, with 10 bases lying between the germline termini. The CDR3 goes from the cysteine to the phenylalanine over 14 residues. Here the CDR3 DNA is all that survives: 42 bases in frame from base 1. Based on the germline V gene, the CDR1 and CDR2 sequences are SGHRS and YFSETQ. TCRbeta CDR3 regions were amplified from genomic DNA by means of the immunoSEQ Assay, a bias-controlled multiplex PCR. Turning to the authors' computational methods: The number of nucleated cells in each sample was estimated from the amplification of reference gene primers within the assay. To quantify the absolute abundance of each unique TCRbeta CDR3 rearrangement, sequence reads were collapsed and filtered. Productive Simpson clonality was computed per sample as the square root of Simpson's diversity index over productive rearrangements. This immuneACCESS table, as held by TCRdb, lists in-frame sequences with V and J called but not all clones. Of the missing ones, under half trace to an unresolved V gene in checked studies; the others have no known cause. The DNA gave D and trimming, while V, J and clone size come from that table. Here the sample has about 260,000 clones; over 75% occur a single time. The top ten clones comprise 2% to 3% of the sample.

Points on this clone: Its antigen remains unidentified. No base quality information exists; no much larger clone differs at one position.

The sequencing input was peripheral blood. The receptor comes from a woman between 50 and 59 years old with acute or convalescent COVID-19. The rearrangement joined TRBV5-1 to TRBJ2-2; the D gene is perhaps TRBD2, from 5 matching bases. CDR3 reads: CASSTLLDTGELFF. The sequenced DNA is TGCGCCAGCAGCACCCTACTAGACACCGGGGAGCTGTTTTTT.